The rows below give T cell receptor beta chains drawn from one sample of a study of blood T cells in healthy people across ages. TCRdb called the 5' RACE reads again in MiXCR, with one record for every CDR3 protein. The sample has about 1.7 million distinct CDR3 sequences, 25% to 30% seen once; the top ten hold around 7.7%. Sequencing was done on a sample of blood. The source of these receptors is a woman in her thirties in good health. Each CDR3 is given with its conserved first and last residue. The order of the fields is J gene, clone size, D gene, V gene, CDR3 protein, CDR3 DNA. A D gene is named only where the DNA matches it firmly. Size is omitted from some rows. Given values are once, few, many or a class for expanded clones.

TRBJ1-2	few	.	TRBV2	CATRRAQSGGYTF	TGTGCCACCCGGCGAGCCCAGAGCGGTGGCTACACCTTC
TRBJ2-3	.	.	TRBV7-2	CASSLQGTGGTDTQYF	TGTGCCAGCAGCTTACAGGGGACGGGGGGAACAGATACGCAGTATTTT
TRBJ1-2	many	.	TRBV20-1	CSARVASRGYTF	TGCAGTGCTAGAGTGGCATCTAGAGGCTACACCTTC
TRBJ2-2	.	TRBD2	TRBV12-3/TRBV12-4	CAEPRATSILHAGELFF	TGTGCCGAGCCGCGGGCGACTAGCATACTTCATGCCGGGGAGCTGTTTTTT
TRBJ2-7	few	TRBD2	TRBV20-1	CSATAGDRYEQYF	TGCAGTGCAACAGCGGGGGACCGCTACGAGCAGTACTTC
TRBJ2-2	few	.	TRBV5-1	CASSLTVTGELFF	TGCGCCAGCAGCTTGACGGTAACCGGGGAGCTGTTTTTT
TRBJ2-7	many	TRBD1	TRBV4-3	CASSRGTGPYEQYF	TGCGCCAGCAGCCGCGGGACAGGGCCCTACGAGCAGTACTTC
TRBJ2-7	.	TRBD1	TRBV6-2/TRBV6-3	CASSYGDRSSYEQYF	TGTGCCAGCAGTTACGGGGACAGGAGCTCCTACGAGCAGTACTTC
TRBJ1-2	.	.	TRBV7-9	CASSSLAGRPQGDGYTF	TGTGCCAGCAGCTCGTTAGCTGGCAGGCCTCAGGGAGATGGCTACACCTTC
TRBJ1-2	.	TRBD1	TRBV2	CASKGTGSNYGYTF	TGTGCCAGCAAGGGGACAGGGTCTAACTATGGCTACACCTTC
TRBJ2-7	.	.	TRBV29-1	CSVVGLHTYEQYF	TGCAGCGTTGTAGGACTACACACCTACGAGCAGTACTTC
TRBJ2-1	many	.	TRBV3-1	CASSQDVVTYNEQFF	TGTGCCAGCAGCCAAGATGTAGTAACCTACAATGAGCAGTTCTTC
TRBJ2-7	.	TRBD2	TRBV7-2	CASSLKTLAGQFGPYNEQYF	TGTGCCAGCAGCTTAAAAACCCTAGCGGGGCAATTCGGCCCCTACAATGAGCAGTACTTC
TRBJ1-1	many	.	TRBV29-1	CSGGSWDGEAFF	TGCAGCGGGGGATCCTGGGACGGAGAAGCTTTCTTT
TRBJ2-1	.	TRBD2	TRBV7-2	CASSVGTSGRIRHEQFF	TGTGCCAGCAGCGTAGGGACTAGCGGGAGAATCCGACATGAGCAGTTCTTC
TRBJ1-2	few	.	TRBV20-1	CSASPREVNYGYTF	TGCAGTGCTAGCCCCCGGGAGGTCAACTATGGCTACACCTTC
TRBJ2-1	few	.	TRBV5-1	CASSLVRTGYNEQFF	TGCGCCAGCAGCTTGGTCCGGACGGGCTACAATGAGCAGTTCTTC
TRBJ2-7	many	.	TRBV10-2	CASTVGEVEYF	TGCGCCAGCACAGTCGGTGAAGTCGAGTACTTC
TRBJ2-2	few	TRBD2	TRBV7-2	CASSMTSGTNTGELFF	TGTGCCAGCAGCATGACTAGCGGGACGAACACCGGGGAGCTGTTTTTT
TRBJ1-5	.	.	TRBV10-2	CASSGTISAQPQHF	TGCGCCAGCAGTGGGACCATTTCGGCTCAGCCCCAGCATTTT
TRBJ2-7	many	TRBD2	TRBV7-2	CASSFGRRGTYEQYF	TGTGCCAGCAGCTTTGGCCGGCGGGGGACCTACGAGCAGTACTTC
TRBJ2-5	once	TRBD1	TRBV7-2	CASSSDRGWETQYF	TGTGCCAGCAGCTCGGACAGGGGTTGGGAGACCCAGTACTTC
TRBJ2-7	.	TRBD2	TRBV20-1	CSANLPVAGLTSNEQYF	TGCAGTGCCAACCTCCCCGTAGCGGGACTTACCTCTAACGAGCAGTACTTC
TRBJ1-1	.	.	TRBV11-2	CASSLDYGATNTEAFF	TGTGCCAGCAGCTTAGATTATGGGGCGACGAACACTGAAGCTTTCTTT
TRBJ1-1	.	TRBD1	TRBV18	CASSRQGGSTEAFF	TGTGCCAGCTCACGACAGGGGGGGAGCACTGAAGCTTTCTTT
TRBJ1-4	.	.	TRBV18	CASSPIMNEKLFF	TGTGCCAGCTCACCAATAATGAATGAAAAACTGTTTTTT
TRBJ2-7	few	TRBD2	TRBV10-3	CAIGGQGTSGGYEQYF	TGTGCCATCGGCGGGCAGGGAACTAGCGGAGGCTACGAGCAGTACTTC
TRBJ1-2	few	.	TRBV5-5	CASSLLDTLYGYTF	TGTGCCAGCAGCTTGTTGGATACCCTCTATGGCTACACCTTC
TRBJ1-5	.	.	TRBV28	CASSTPGKGKGNQPQHF	TGTGCCAGCAGCACACCGGGGAAGGGCAAGGGCAATCAGCCCCAGCATTTT